This entry describes one TCR beta chain. The target antigen is unknown. Germline loops: CDR1 SGHVS, CDR2 FNYEAQ. V gave up 2 bases and J gave up 6 bases, with 15 bases separating them. This CDR3 has 15 residues. The data stem from a study of response to subunit inactivated influenza vaccine. Points from the study as a whole: The study's authors posited that every seasonal influenza vaccination enlists few new T cells.

TCRdb reprocessed the RT-PCR reads via MiXCR and lists one record per CDR3 protein. The sample has about 190,000 distinct CDR3 sequences, around 14% seen once. The chain employs TRBV7-6 and TRBJ2-3; D is unresolved. The TCR sequence derives from a man aged 45 to 65 who received an inactivated influenza vaccine. The material was CD8+ T cells sorted from PBMCs, obtained more than 4 days after vaccination. The CDR3 loop is CASSLIFGQSDTQYF. CDR3 sequence (DNA): TGTGCCAGCAGCTTAATCTTCGGCCAGTCGGATACGCAGTATTTT. Full variable domain (remainder filled in from reference TRBV7-6 and TRBJ2-3): GAGVSQSPRYKVTKRGQDVALRCDPISGHVSLYWYRQALGQGPEFLTYFNYEAQQDKSGLPNDRFSAERPEGSISTLTIQRTEQRDSAMYRCASSLIFGQSDTQYFGPGTRLTVL.